This T cell receptor (beta chain) was observed in a study of human T cells and chemical hapten exposure (dated by TCRdb to the early 2020s). Describing the broader study: For sensitization, 2% DPC in acetone was applied to a roughly 2 cm by roughly 2 cm area of upper inner arm skin. About 30 alopecia patients provided blood for TCR sequencing at one to four time points (pre-sensitization, 2, 6 and 24 weeks). Weekly therapeutic DPC doses were additionally applied to the scalp of patients throughout the roughly 25-week study period. The mostly female patient cohort included alopecia areata with under or over 50% scalp involvement, alopecia totalis and alopecia universalis. Blood was sampled from patients pre-sensitization (week 0) and at 2, 6 and about 24 weeks after DPC sensitization. Patch testing on the upper back used Finn chambers containing 0.01% DPC, with scoring done after 6 days according to International Contact Dermatitis Research Group standards. In alopecia patients, the study followed how the peripheral blood TCR repertoire changed in vivo over primary and secondary sensitization to diphenylcyclopropenone (DPC), a hapten. Libraries were combined into a pool for sequencing, and differences in TCR yield between samples came mainly from small differences in library volumes within the pool.

What the authors observed across the whole study: Significantly more large CDR3 similarity clusters were formed by expanded TCRs than by pre-sensitization or healthy control sets, consistent with antigen-driven responses. All patients had alopecia, a presumed autoimmune disease, so their immune response might differ from that of healthy individuals. Repeated subsampling changed both the strength of the expansion versus patch-test correlation and the threshold at which the correlation became significant. A positive correlation was found between the number of PT1 expanded TCRs and patch test score, with significance reached at thresholds 8, 16 and 32 but not 4. No change with DPC sensitization was found in the number of TCRs above 1 in 1000 frequency, and no evidence of global repertoire structure alterations was found.

Library method: RACE. Sequencing used a NextSeq 500. Library preparation attached unique molecular identifiers to individual cDNA molecules for quantitative, reproducible TCR counting. Both TCR alpha and TCR beta chains were sequenced from each blood RNA sample. Regarding the original processing steps: The median number of TCRs per sample was some 100,000, ranging from about 20,000 to 690,600. V, J and CDR3 annotation of the TCR reads was performed with the Decombinator software suite. For the PS versus PT1 abundance plots, all samples were subsampled to the same number of TCRs (28,000). Expanded TCRs were defined as absent before sensitization and observed at least eight times at the 2-week time point. TCRdb itself trimmed the public reads at Q25 with fastp, ran MiXCR and retained productive beta chains. All rows with the same CDR3 protein become a single entry with the most common DNA and genes. TCRdb's processing, not the authors' own work, is the source of the V and J calls. In all, the sample holds more than 300,000 distinct CDR3 sequences, and 4.5% to 5.5% of those were seen once. The ten largest clones capture around 8.8% of the sample.

The germline V gene (reference sequence) specifies MNHEY as CDR1 and SMNVEV as CDR2. The CDR3, cysteine through phenylalanine, is 8 amino acids long. The retained sequence is limited to the CDR3, 24 bases, with the frame set at the first base. The time point tag for this specimen amounts to: pre-sensitization, week 0. Explained via the paper, the treatment or condition label denotes: therapeutic diphenylcyclopropenone sensitization with weekly scalp DPC. At every patch-test visit, the blood draw took place before the patch test was put on. Eligible patients were aged 18 to 70, diagnosed with alopecia, deemed suitable for DPC therapy, and excluded if pregnant. Total RNA was extracted from unfractionated whole blood collected in Tempus Blood RNA tubes. Turning to this clonotype: Its specific antigen is unknown. A junction boundary mismatches the germline segment, possibly from a read error.

The chain links TRBV27 with TRBJ2-7; 8 bases in between match TRBD2. Sample: whole blood, taken in connection with sensitization to the hapten diphenylcyclopropenone (DPC). This TCR came from a woman younger than 30 with alopecia areata. Some clones in this sample may be carry-over from other donors' samples. Read as DNA, the sequence is TGTGCCAGCACCGGGGGGGACTTC. This is translated as CASTGGDF.